The entry below describes one T cell receptor beta chain. Its antigen is unidentified. Researchers ran the PCR with 60 Vbeta and 13 Jbeta primers. Only in-frame clones appear in the TCRdb table, and some are missing; sequencing was by immunoSEQ multiplex PCR. The sample has roughly 150,000 clones, 70% to 85% seen once. The data are from a study of cytomegalovirus exposure and HLA in healthy donors. Overall study: There were 70 million to 95 million unique TCRs (from HLA-typed donors) in an early data release. Findings of the study overall: HLA alleles showed associations with roughly 17,000 TCR beta sequences in a later analysis, at a 0.05 false discovery rate.

This CDR3 has 16 amino acids. CDR1 LNHNV and CDR2 YYDKDF come from the germline V gene (reference sequence). V lost 5 bases to trimming and J lost 11 bases; unmatched junction nucleotides: 19. The receptor was derived from a male donor in good health and CMV-seronegative. J is TRBJ2-3 and V is TRBV15, with 7 positions matching TRBD1. Sequencing was carried out using PBMCs. In DNA form, the CDR3 reads TGTGCCACCAGCGATGGGGTCCAAACAGGGGCTGGGGGGCAGTATTTT. It is translated as CATSDGVQTGAGGQYF.